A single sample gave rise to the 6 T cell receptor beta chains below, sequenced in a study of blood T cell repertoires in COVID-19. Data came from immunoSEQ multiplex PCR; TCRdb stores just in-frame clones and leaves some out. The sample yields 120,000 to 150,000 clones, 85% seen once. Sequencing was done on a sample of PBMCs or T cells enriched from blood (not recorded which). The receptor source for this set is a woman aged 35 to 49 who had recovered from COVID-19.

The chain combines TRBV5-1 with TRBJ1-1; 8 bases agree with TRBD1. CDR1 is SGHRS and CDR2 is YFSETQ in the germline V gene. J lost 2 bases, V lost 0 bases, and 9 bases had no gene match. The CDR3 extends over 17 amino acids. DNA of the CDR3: TGCGCCAGCAGCTTGGAGAGGGGGACAGGAGAAAACACTGAAGCTTTCTTT. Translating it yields CASSLERGTGENTEAFF.

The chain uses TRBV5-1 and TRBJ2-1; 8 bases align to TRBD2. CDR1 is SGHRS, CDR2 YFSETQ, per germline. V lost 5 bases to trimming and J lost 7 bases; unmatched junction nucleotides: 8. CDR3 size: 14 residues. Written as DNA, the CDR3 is TGCGCCAGCAGTCAGGCGGGGGGCCTTAATGAGCAGTTCTTC. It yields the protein CASSQAGGLNEQFF.

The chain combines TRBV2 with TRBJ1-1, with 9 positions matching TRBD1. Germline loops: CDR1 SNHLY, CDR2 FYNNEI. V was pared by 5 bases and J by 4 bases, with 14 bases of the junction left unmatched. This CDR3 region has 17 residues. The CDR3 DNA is TGTGCCAGCAGTCTTTACTGGGACAGGGATGATGGCACTGAAGCTTTCTTT. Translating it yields CASSLYWDRDDGTEAFF.

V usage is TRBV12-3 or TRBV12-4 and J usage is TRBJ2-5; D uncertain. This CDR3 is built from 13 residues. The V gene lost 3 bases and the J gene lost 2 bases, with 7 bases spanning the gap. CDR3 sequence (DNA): TGTGCCAGCAGTTTCCTACGGCAAGAGACCCAGTACTTC. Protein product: CASSFLRQETQYF.

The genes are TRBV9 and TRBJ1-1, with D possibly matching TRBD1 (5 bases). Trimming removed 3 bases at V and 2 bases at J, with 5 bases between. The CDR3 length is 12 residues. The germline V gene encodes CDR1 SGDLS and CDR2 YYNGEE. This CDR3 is CASSGGNTEAFF. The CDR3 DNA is TGTGCCAGCAGCGGGGGCAACACTGAAGCTTTCTTT.

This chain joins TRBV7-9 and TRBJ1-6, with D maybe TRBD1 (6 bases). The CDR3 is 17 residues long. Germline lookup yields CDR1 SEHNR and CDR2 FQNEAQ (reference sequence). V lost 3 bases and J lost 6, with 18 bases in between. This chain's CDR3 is CASSFGGGRVGNSPLHF. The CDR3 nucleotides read TGTGCCAGCAGCTTTGGGGGGGGGCGAGTTGGTAATTCACCCCTCCACTTT. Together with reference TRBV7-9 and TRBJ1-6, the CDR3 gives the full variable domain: DTGVSQNPRHKITKRGQNVTFRCDPISEHNRLYWYRQTLGQGPEFLTYFQNEAQLEKSRLLSDRFSAERPKGSFSTLEIQRTEQGDSAMYLCASSFGGGRVGNSPLHFGNGTRLTVT.